This TCR beta chain was captured by sequencing in a study of PD-L1 blockade in urothelial cancer. Overall study: It was at 3 weeks (second dose) and 6 weeks after treatment start that blood was analyzed. There were a median of around 140,000 T cells in blood samples.

Generated by immunoSEQ multiplex PCR, the TCRdb table keeps only in-frame clones and is missing some. The sample holds 45,000 or so clones, approximately 88% seen once. General study results and limits: Where pretreatment blood TCR clonality fell below the median, better survival was predicted. Durable-benefit patients had greater expansion of tumor-associated blood clones at 3 weeks.

Germline V gene lookup returns CDR1 SGHRS and CDR2 YFSETQ. Deletions cut 4 bases from V and 4 bases from J, with 16 bases between. The CDR3 totals 15 residues. Note on this clone: Its antigen remains unknown.

The sample was PBMCs, taken around atezolizumab (anti-PD-L1) treatment. The source of this sequence is a man older than 75 with urothelial cancer. This chain uses TRBV5-1 with TRBJ2-3, with D possibly being TRBD2 (5 bases). The CDR3 region is CASSEGAFPPDTQYF. The DNA for the CDR3 is TGCGCCAGCAGCGAGGGAGCTTTCCCTCCAGATACGCAGTATTTT.